This TCR beta chain was profiled in a study of Ad26.COV2.S vaccination and SARS-CoV-2 variants. For the study at large: Enrolled in COV1001, the donor was in the Ad26.COV2.S trial arm, which received the vaccine.

Overall study findings and caveats: The TCR-based breadth and depth measures might underestimate overall T cell responses.

Some clones are missing from TCRdb's copy, which holds only in-frame ones; the method was immunoSEQ multiplex PCR. The sample lists hundreds of thousands of clones; roughly 90% were seen once. Turning to this clone: Its antigen is not known.

Treatment specified: roughly 19 received Ad26.COV2.S at low or high dose, single or two shots; about 5 received placebo; per-sample allocation not given. Repertoires come from day 63 after the first vaccine or placebo injection. The study used a vaccine consisting of an Ad26 vector that expressed Wuhan-strain SARS-CoV-2 spike. The CDR3 length is 14 residues. Germline CDR1 and CDR2: GTSNPN and SVGIG (reference sequence). Trimming stripped 0 bases from V and 0 bases from J, with 6 bases between. The TCR originated in a person between 18 and 65 years old who received the Ad26.COV2.S COVID-19 vaccine or a placebo. Material: peripheral blood, obtained in a trial of Ad26.COV2.S vaccine versus placebo. The genes are TRBV30 and TRBJ2-1; D remains unclear. CDR3 in amino acids: CAWSVGSSYNEQFF. In DNA, the CDR3 is TGTGCCTGGAGTGTGGGTAGCTCCTACAATGAGCAGTTCTTC.